This T cell receptor (beta chain) was identified in a study of early T cells in non-severe SARS-CoV-2 infection (dated by TCRdb to 2020 to 2023). General notes on the study: Bulk RNA from unsorted whole blood was used for TCR sequencing, so alpha and beta chains could not be paired. Broader findings and caveats from the paper: VDJdb matching was skewed toward anti-spike CD8 responses and likely underestimated virus-specific expansions, missing private and CD4 specificities.

Comment on this clonotype: The specificity of this receptor is unknown. Within one base of it there is no much larger clone, and no base qualities were kept.

Libraries were constructed by 5' RACE. Data came from a NextSeq 500. Unique molecular identifiers were attached to individual cDNA molecules in the TCR library protocol so that sequencing error and PCR bias could be corrected. TCR alpha and beta chains were both sequenced, and the abundances of alpha and beta sequences in each sample were closely correlated with each other. The published analysis was carried out like this. Decombinator V4 was used to annotate TCR sequences for V gene, J gene and CDR3. Expanded TCRs were defined as changing significantly between any two time points under a Poisson model with p below 0.0001. TCR abundances were normalised to the total number of TCRs sequenced per sample and expressed as counts per million. MAIT TCRs were defined by TRAV1-2 paired with TRAJ12, TRAJ20 or TRAJ33, and iNKT TCRs by TRAV10 paired with TRAJ18. A search of VDJdb, accessed on 1 November 2021, was run for TCRs annotated to CMV, EBV and SARS-CoV-2, with TCRs annotated for multiple antigens excluded. TCRdb passed the public sequencing reads through fastp at Q25 and MiXCR, retaining productive beta sequences. Merged by CDR3 protein, the rows form single entries marked with the most common genes and DNA. TCRdb's processing, not the authors' own work, is the source of the V and J calls. This sample holds tens of thousands of distinct CDR3 sequences; around 6% were observed only once. The ten largest clones capture 6.8% of the sample.

Taken from cysteine to phenylalanine, the CDR3 has 13 residues. CDR3 DNA is the only sequence kept; it has 39 bases, read in frame from the first base. The germline V gene provides CDR1 ENHRY and CDR2 SYGVKD. Trimming takes 10 bases from V and 3 bases from J, and the germline ends sit 14 bases apart. The study was a case-control design nested within a healthcare worker cohort in London, UK, with weekly nasopharyngeal swab PCR tests and blood sampling. Between 23 and 31 March 2020, the week of the UK lockdown, healthcare workers were enrolled and then followed up weekly for as long as 16 weeks. Sequenced: whole blood. This TCR came from an adult who was a healthcare worker with PCR-confirmed SARS-CoV-2 infection or an uninfected control (not recorded which). The rearranged segments are TRBV10-3 and TRBJ2-3; matching of 5 bases hints at TRBD2 as the D gene. The nucleotides are TGTGCCACCTTGCGAGGACTGACAGATACGCAGTATTTT. This yields the protein CATLRGLTDTQYF.